This TCR beta chain appears in the sequencing data of a study of molecular identifiers for immune sequencing clone quantification. TCRdb reprocessed the PCR reads with MiXCR, giving one entry per CDR3 protein. This repertoire shows more than 250,000 distinct CDR3 sequences, about 20% found once; its top ten account for 0.75% to 0.85%. Using a CD8+CD4-CCR7+CD45RA+ phenotype, naive CD8 T cells were sorted. Specimen: naive CD8+ T cells from blood, with Jurkat cell RNA spiked in. Subset indicated: FACS-sorted CD8+CD4-CCR7+CD45RA+ naive T cells. The source is a human donor in good health. Some libraries in this study had Jurkat cell RNA spiked in.

The CDR3 sequence is CASSCSGRSSYEQYF. As DNA, the CDR3 is TGCGCCAGCAGCTGTAGCGGGAGGAGCTCCTACGAGCAGTACTTC. This rearrangement joins TRBV5-1 to TRBJ2-7; 10 nucleotides match TRBD2. V gave up 3 bases and J gave up 0 bases; unmatched junction bases: 3. This CDR3 comprises 15 residues. Germline CDR1 is SGHRS and CDR2 is YFSETQ.